This TCR beta chain emerged from a study of Ad26.COV2.S vaccination and SARS-CoV-2 variants. General study results and limits: Analyses of TCR breadth and depth may have underestimated total T cell responses. Vaccine recipients and placebo recipients showed similar non-spike TCR breadth. Vaccine recipients surpassed placebo recipients in spike-specific TCR breadth.

Treatment defined: over 15 received Ad26.COV2.S at low or high dose, single or two shots; several received placebo; per-sample allocation not given. Samples were taken on day 63 after the first vaccine or placebo injection. Aged 18-55 years, donor was enrolled in Boston in 2020. The protocol was immunoSEQ multiplex PCR, while the TCRdb copy is restricted to in-frame clones and leaves out a portion. This sample has 430,000 or so clones, with 80% to 95% found just once. This CDR3 region has 16 residues. Trimming cost V 4 bases and J 1 base, with 14 bases left between them. Germline CDR1 and CDR2: LNHDA and SQIVND (reference sequence). Points on this clone: Its antigen is currently unknown.

V gene TRBV19 combines with J gene TRBJ1-5, with a weak D call TRBD1 (6 bases). This clonotype was obtained from a person aged 18-60 years who received the Ad26.COV2.S COVID-19 vaccine or a placebo. The sequenced sample was peripheral blood, obtained in a trial of Ad26.COV2.S vaccine versus placebo. The DNA for the CDR3 is TGTGCCAGTAGTAGGGGGGGCGAGGTGAGCAATCAGCCCCAGCATTTT. Residues: CASSRGGEVSNQPQHF.